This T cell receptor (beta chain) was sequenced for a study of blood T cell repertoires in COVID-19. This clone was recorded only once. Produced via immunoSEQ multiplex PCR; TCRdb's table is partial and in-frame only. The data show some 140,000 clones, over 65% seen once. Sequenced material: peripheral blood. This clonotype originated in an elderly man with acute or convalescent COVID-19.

The CDR3 nucleotides read TGTGCCAGCAGCGAAAGACAGGGCTACGAGCAGTACTTC. Its translation: CASSERQGYEQYF. The genes are TRBV12-3 or TRBV12-4 and TRBJ2-7; 7 bases are shared with TRBD1. The CDR3 covers 13 residues. V trimming: 6 bases; J trimming: 3 bases; junction bases outside the gene matches: 5.